Given below is one T cell receptor beta chain in context. This clonotype was counted only a few times. Its binding antigen is unknown. Base qualities are not at hand, and no much larger clone is one base apart. These data come from a study of T-cell memory formation after mild COVID-19 (dated by TCRdb to the early 2020s). Study-level background: TCR sequence clusters from the two donors were largely donor specific. In a couple of donors, T-cell clones that expanded and contracted after mild COVID-19 were followed by sequencing TCRalpha and TCRbeta repertoires longitudinally. The cohort was made up of two young adult volunteers, one female and one male, who were previously healthy. Results and caveats for the whole study, not just this receptor: Contracting CD4+ clones were located mainly in the CM and EM memory subsets, whereas CD8+ clones were found to be enriched in EMRA. The study covered only a couple of mild cases, and larger cohorts including severe cases with pre-infection samples were considered necessary. Clones contracting from day 15 to 85 had balanced CD4/CD8 phenotypes, while a second wave expanding from day 15 to 37 was biased towards CD4+. Some responding clones were detected in pre-infection memory, which suggested that pre-existing cross-reactive memory T cells had joined the SARS-CoV-2 response. SARS-CoV-2 specificity was not confirmed for the second-wave clones peaking on day 37.

These reads were obtained on an Illumina NovaSeq 6000. cDNA libraries for TCRalpha and TCRbeta were prepared by 5'RACE using constant-segment primers, with sample barcodes and unique molecular identifiers added. Trizol reagent was used to extract RNA from every sample. Libraries were amplified in two PCR steps, with a second sample barcode and Illumina TruSeq adapters added in the second step. Sequencing of libraries was performed on an Illumina NovaSeq with 2 x 150 bp paired-end reads. The source study handled its data this way. Demultiplexing of reads and collapsing into UMI-guided consensus sequences were performed with migec v1.2.7. With mixcr v2.1.11, UMI consensuses were aligned to TRA and TRB V and J templates and assembled into clonotypes. A clonotype was counted as expanded or contracted only when both edgeR and NoisET called the clonotype significant, with the noise models trained on biological replicates. edgeR calls used a false discovery rate-adjusted p below 0.01 and a log2 fold-change threshold of 1. PCA with hierarchical clustering of max-normalized trajectories of the 1000 most abundant clonotypes was used as exploratory dynamics analysis. The CD4 or CD8 phenotype of responding clones was assigned using the separately sequenced CD4+ and CD8+ repertoires. TCRdb itself trimmed the public reads at Q25 with fastp, ran MiXCR and retained productive beta chains. Every CDR3 protein is listed once, alongside the most common genes and DNA of its rows. TCRdb assigned the V and J calls; the authors' analysis was not used. The sample table shows 450,000 to 650,000 distinct CDR3 sequences, and roughly 20% are seen once. The ten largest account for around an eighth of the sample.

Counted from cysteine to phenylalanine, this CDR3 has 16 amino acids. CDR3 DNA only is kept here, 48 bases in frame from base 1. From the germline V gene (reference sequence), CDR1 is MNHNY and CDR2 is SVGAGI. Trimming removed 3 bases from V and 0 bases from J, leaving 15 bases between the germline ends. PBMCs were isolated by Ficoll-Paque density gradient centrifugation. The source of this sequence is an adult woman who had mild COVID-19 (a few samples of this study predate the infection). The sample titles of this study are shuffled in the database, so cell type and time point are left out; the donor was told from shared clones. The sequenced sample was PBMCs or a T cell subset sorted from them (not recorded which). The sequence joins TRBV6-6 to TRBJ2-7, with the identity of the D gene unclear. CDR3 protein: CASSYKDFKGSYEQYF. At the DNA level, the sequence is TGTGCCAGCAGTTATAAAGACTTTAAGGGCTCCTACGAGCAGTACTTC.